The 14 T cell receptor beta chains listed next were all sequenced from one sample in a study of Tregs in tolerant kidney transplant recipients. The repertoire was sequenced with immunoSEQ multiplex PCR; TCRdb's copy has only in-frame clones and lacks some. This listing includes some 25,000 clones. The nonmyeloablative bone marrow transplants came from related graft donors, with transient mixed chimerism. The material was CD4+ T cells from blood (PBMCs), obtained 6 months after the transplant. Receptors were obtained from a human patient who received a combined kidney and bone marrow transplant. Some of the T cells may derive from the graft donor.

Worth noting for this clone: The CDR3 is cut off 3 residues early in the read; its end comes from the germline J gene. The V and J genes are TRBV10-3 and TRBJ1-2; D is perhaps TRBD1 (5 bases). Trimming removed 8 bases at V and 3 bases at J, with 13 bases between. CDR3 length equals 13 residues. Per germline, CDR1 ENHRY and CDR2 SYGVKD. The DNA read from the CDR3 is TGTGCCATCTCCGCGACAGCTGACTATGGC. Its translation is CAISATADYG. The entire CDR3 is CAISATADYGYTF.

A word on this clone: The observed sequence ends 3 residues before the CDR3 terminus, with the missing tail filled in from the germline J gene. This chain joins TRBV7-9 and TRBJ2-7; D perhaps matches TRBD1 (6 bases). Germline assignment: CDR1 SEHNR and CDR2 FQNEAQ (reference sequence). The CDR3 totals 14 residues. Trimming shortened V by 5 bases and J by 6 bases, and 17 bases separated the two germline ends. CDR3 in amino acids: CASSQFQGIGEQYF. The DNA read from the CDR3 is TGTGCCAGCAGCCAGTTCCAGGGGATAGGCGAG. The full variable domain, its missing parts supplied by reference TRBV7-9 and TRBJ2-7, is DTGVSQNPRHKITKRGQNVTFRCDPISEHNRLYWYRQTLGQGPEFLTYFQNEAQLEKSRLLSDRFSAERPKGSFSTLEIQRTEQGDSAMYLCASSQFQGIGEQYFGPGTRLTVT.

As to this clone: The read is 3 residues too short to cover the CDR3 end, so that end is filled in from the germline J gene. The chain recombines TRBV19 with TRBJ2-7; TRBD1 aligns across 7 bases. The junction had 5 bases not matched to a gene; V was cut back by 0 bases and J by 3 bases. The CDR3 runs to 15 residues. CDR1 is LNHDA, CDR2 SQIVND, per germline (reference sequence). CDR3 protein: CASSIDRRQGYEQYF. Incomplete CDR3 DNA: TGTGCCAGTAGTATAGATCGTCGACAGGGCTACGAG.

On this clone itself: Read coverage stops 3 residues before the CDR3 terminus; the germline J gene supplies the remainder. The chain employs TRBV20-1 and TRBJ2-5; possibly TRBD1 for D (6 bases). This CDR3 region has 13 residues. V lost 5 bases and J lost 0, with 10 bases in between. Per the germline V gene, CDR1 is DFQATT and CDR2 is SNEGSKA (reference sequence). The DNA read from the CDR3 is TGCAGTGCTGGCGGACAGCACCAAGAGACC. This encodes CSAGGQHQET. The CDR3 in full is CSAGGQHQETQYF.

As to this clone: Coverage ceases 3 residues before the CDR3 finishes, and the germline J gene fills in the end. The V and J genes are TRBV28 and TRBJ1-4, with D perhaps TRBD1 (6 bases). The CDR3 has 15 residues. Germline V gene lookup returns CDR1 MDHEN and CDR2 SYDVKM. V lost 6 bases and J 8 bases, leaving 19 bases between the germline ends. Here the CDR3 reads CASRPGAPQAEKLFF. Partial CDR3 DNA: TGTGCCAGCAGGCCAGGGGCCCCACAGGCGGAAAAA.

On this clone: The read comes to an end 3 residues before the CDR3 does, leaving the germline J gene to fill in the end. This chain uses TRBV18 with TRBJ2-2; unclear D gene. With 3 bases removed from V and 2 bases from J, the gap between germline ends came to 7 bases. The CDR3 is 14 amino acids. The germline V gene encodes CDR1 KGHSH and CDR2 LQKENI. CDR3: CASSPLQNTGELFF. The part of the CDR3 DNA that was read is TGTGCCAGCTCACCTTTACAAAACACCGGGGAG. The full variable domain, completed using reference TRBV18 and TRBJ2-2, is NAGVMQNPRHLVRRRGQEARLRCSPMKGHSHVYWYRQLPEEGLKFMVYLQKENIIDESGMPKERFSAEFPKEGPSILRIQQVVRGDSAAYFCASSPLQNTGELFFGEGSRLTVL.

As concerns this clone: The CDR3 end falls 3 residues outside the read, so it is completed with the germline J gene. The chain is built from TRBV5-1 and TRBJ1-6; D unresolved. V was shortened by 6 bases and J by 5 bases, with 15 bases between the two germline ends. The CDR3 has 15 amino acids. Looked up from germline, CDR1 is SGHRS and CDR2 is YFSETQ. The CDR3 DNA, read in part, is TGCGCCAGCACCGCGTCGGGGTTGGATAATTCACCC. Translated, it gives CASTASGLDNSP. From start to end, the CDR3 is CASTASGLDNSPLHF.

A remark on this clone: From the germline J gene comes the end of the CDR3, since the read stops 3 residues before it. The V and J genes are TRBV5-1 and TRBJ2-3; 9 nucleotides match TRBD1. Trimming took 3 bases from V and 2 from J; bases not matched to a gene: 4. The CDR3 is 15 residues long. CDR1 is SGHRS, CDR2 YFSETQ, per germline. CDR3 protein: CASSSGQGFTDTQYF. The sequenced CDR3 bases are TGCGCCAGCAGCTCGGGACAGGGCTTCACAGATACG.

Points on this clone: With the read ending 3 residues before the CDR3 end, the germline J gene is used to fill in that end. J is TRBJ2-7 and V is TRBV5-1; perhaps TRBD2 as D (6 bases). The CDR3 loop spans 17 amino acids. V dropped 1 base and J dropped 0 bases, with 17 bases sitting between them. The germline V gene encodes CDR1 SGHRS and CDR2 YFSETQ. CDR3 DNA (partial): TGCGCCAGCAGCTTGCCTAGCGCCCATACCTACTCCTACGAG. This sequence encodes CASSLPSAHTYSYE. The full CDR3 reads CASSLPSAHTYSYEQYF. Full variable domain (outside the CDR3, taken from reference TRBV5-1 and TRBJ2-7): KAGVTQTPRYLIKTRGQQVTLSCSPISGHRSVSWYQQTPGQGLQFLFEYFSETQRNKGNFPGRFSGRQFSNSRSEMNVSTLELGDSALYLCASSLPSAHTYSYEQYFGPGTRLTVT.

On this clone itself: The read falls 3 residues short of the CDR3 end, and the missing part is taken from the germline J gene. This rearrangement joins TRBV20-1 to TRBJ2-3; maybe TRBD1 (6 bases). The germline V and J ends were trimmed by 0 bases and 5 bases, with 15 bases remaining between them. The CDR3 runs to 15 residues. Per germline, CDR1 DFQATT and CDR2 SNEGSKA (reference sequence). The covered CDR3 bases are TGCAGTGCTAGAGATTTTAAGGGGGAAGTAGATACG. Translation gives CSARDFKGEVDT. The complete CDR3 reads CSARDFKGEVDTQYF.

In the case of this clone: The read comes to an end 3 residues before the CDR3 does, leaving the germline J gene to fill in the end. V gene TRBV20-1 combines with J gene TRBJ2-3; 8 bases line up with TRBD2. After removal of 2 bases from V and 2 bases from J, the junction contained 6 bases not matched to a gene. CDR1 is DFQATT, CDR2 SNEGSKA, per germline (reference sequence). The CDR3 covers 15 residues. Here the CDR3 reads CSARRGGLATDTQYF. The covered CDR3 bases are TGCAGTGCTAGACGGGGGGGCCTTGCCACAGATACG.

A remark on this clone: Coverage ceases 3 residues before the CDR3 finishes, and the germline J gene fills in the end. This rearrangement joins TRBV2 to TRBJ1-2; TRBD1 is a possible D gene (6 bases). Trimming took 6 bases from V and 2 from J, leaving 7 bases between them. Germline V CDR1 and CDR2: SNHLY, FYNNEI. This CDR3 has 12 amino acids. CDR3 region: CASSGQNYGYTF. Incomplete CDR3 DNA: TGTGCCAGCAGCGGACAGAACTATGGC.

Concerning this clone: The CDR3 is cut off 3 residues early in the read; its end comes from the germline J gene. This rearrangement joins TRBV10-1 to TRBJ1-1; TRBD1 matches 8 bases. This CDR3 spans 16 amino acids. Germline CDR1 WNHNN, CDR2 SYGVQD (reference sequence). With V trimmed by 2 bases and J by 5 bases, 10 bases remained unmatched. The DNA read from the CDR3 is TGCGCCAGCAGTGAGAGGGCAGGGGGCACGATAACTGAA. Translated, it gives CASSERAGGTITE. The whole CDR3 protein reads CASSERAGGTITEAFF.

Of note for this clone: The missing CDR3 end, 3 residues past where the read stops, is filled in from the germline J gene. This chain links TRBV11-2 with TRBJ1-1, with TRBD1 matching over 8 bases. The CDR3 spans 15 residues. Germline-derived CDR1 and CDR2 are SGHAT and FQNNGV. The trim removed 2 bases at V and 3 bases at J, leaving 5 bases unmatched. CDR3 bases read: TGTGCCAGCAGCTTAACGACAGGGGTTCACACTGAA. This codes for CASSLTTGVHTE. The complete CDR3 protein is CASSLTTGVHTEAFF.